What follows is one T cell receptor (beta chain) and its context. The antigen remains undetermined. The junction differs from germline at one of its ends, possibly a read error. A modified ARM-PCR protocol with three rounds of nested PCR amplified TCRbeta. From the multiplex PCR reads, TCRdb called clonotypes with MiXCR, one entry per CDR3 protein. Among under 85,000 distinct CDR3 sequences listed, over 60% were seen once. CDR3 length: 15 amino acids. Per the germline V gene, CDR1 is WNHNN and CDR2 is SYGVQD (reference sequence). The template was RNA from unsorted bulk tissue. Distant lung tissue was collected more than 3 cm away from the tumor edge. These data are taken from a study of tumor and adjacent non-tumor tissue in lung cancer. Study in general: Patients were aged roughly 30 to 76, roughly 9 men and about five women, stage I to III. Samples averaged about 4.17 million productive TCRbeta reads each.

Study-level points and caveats: Top 100 clones took a larger repertoire share in normal lung. Compared with tumor, normal lung showed significantly lower TCR diversity.

The genes are TRBV10-1 and TRBJ2-2, with D uncertain. Sequencing used distant non-tumor lung tissue. The TCR comes from a man aged 65-85 years with non-small cell lung cancer. The chain's CDR3 is CASGRWGLRTEELFF. CDR3 nucleotide sequence: TGCGCCAGCGGGCGCTGGGGATTGCGGACCGAGGAGCTATTTTTT.